This T cell receptor (beta chain) was documented in a study of T-cell reconstitution after alpha-beta-depleted transplantation in children. Trimming took 4 bases from V and 5 from J, leaving 13 bases between them. This CDR3 is 14 amino acids long. Germline assignment: CDR1 KGHDR and CDR2 SFDVKD. During its preparation, the TCRbeta library received unique molecular identifiers. TCRdb redid the calling of the PCR reads with MiXCR, one entry per CDR3 protein. The data contain around 490,000 distinct CDR3 sequences, approximately 10% of them singletons. This clonotype was observed many times. Its antigen is undetermined. Broader study findings: As was reported, about two months after transplant, alpha-beta T cells came from several hundred expanded graft clones. One year after transplant, T-cell counts and diversity came mostly from newly produced T cells. Some patients owed their high day-60 TCRbeta diversity to surviving recipient T cells and thymic progenitors.

The rearrangement links TRBV24-1 to TRBJ2-5; TRBD1 is a possible D gene (6 bases). The sequence was obtained from a female patient between 2 and 15 years old who had a stem cell transplant for aplastic anemia, so the T cells may come from the graft donor. Sequencing was performed on PBMCs, mostly from graft donor cells, taken 180 days after TCRalphabeta/CD19-depleted stem cell transplant. In DNA form, the CDR3 reads TGTGCCACCAGTGACGTCAGGGGTGTGGAGACCCAGTACTTC. Residues: CATSDVRGVETQYF.